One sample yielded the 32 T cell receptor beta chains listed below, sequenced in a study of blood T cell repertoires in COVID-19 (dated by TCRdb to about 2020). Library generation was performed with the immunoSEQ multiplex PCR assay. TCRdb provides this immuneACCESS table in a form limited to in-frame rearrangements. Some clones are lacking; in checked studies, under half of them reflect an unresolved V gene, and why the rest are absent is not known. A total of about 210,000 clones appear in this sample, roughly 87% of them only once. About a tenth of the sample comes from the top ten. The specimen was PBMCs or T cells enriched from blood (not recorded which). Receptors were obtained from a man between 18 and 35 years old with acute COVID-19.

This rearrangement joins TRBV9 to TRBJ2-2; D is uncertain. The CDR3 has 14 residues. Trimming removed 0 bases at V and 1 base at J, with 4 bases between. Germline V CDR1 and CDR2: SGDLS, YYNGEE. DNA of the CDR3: TGTGCCAGCAGCGTAGATATGAACACCGGGGAGCTGTTTTTT. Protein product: CASSVDMNTGELFF. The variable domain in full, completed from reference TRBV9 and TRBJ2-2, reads DSGVTQTPKHLITATGQRVTLRCSPRSGDLSVYWYQQSLDQGLQFLIQYYNGEERAKGNILERFSAQQFPDLHSELNLSSLELGDSALYFCASSVDMNTGELFFGEGSRLTVL.

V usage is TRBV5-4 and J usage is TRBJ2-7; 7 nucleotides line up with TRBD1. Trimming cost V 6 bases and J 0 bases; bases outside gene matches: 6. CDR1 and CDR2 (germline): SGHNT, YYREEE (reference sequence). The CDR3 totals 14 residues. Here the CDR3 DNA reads TGTGCCAGCAAACGGACAGGAGACTCCTACGAGCAGTACTTC. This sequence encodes CASKRTGDSYEQYF.

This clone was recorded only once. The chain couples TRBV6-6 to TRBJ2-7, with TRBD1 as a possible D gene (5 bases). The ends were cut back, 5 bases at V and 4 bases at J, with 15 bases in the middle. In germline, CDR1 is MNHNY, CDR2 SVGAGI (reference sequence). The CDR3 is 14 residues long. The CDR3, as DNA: TGTGCCAGCAGTCAGGACACGAAACTGTACGAGCAGTACTTC. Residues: CASSQDTKLYEQYF.

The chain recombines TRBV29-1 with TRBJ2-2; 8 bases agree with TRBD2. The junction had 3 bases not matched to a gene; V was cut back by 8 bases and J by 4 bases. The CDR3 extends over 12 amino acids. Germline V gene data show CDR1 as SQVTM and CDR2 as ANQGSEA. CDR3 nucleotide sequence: TGCAGCACCACTAGCGGCACCGGGGAGCTGTTTTTT. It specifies CSTTSGTGELFF.

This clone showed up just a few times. Here the CDR3 reads CASSFDMNTGELFF. The CDR3, as DNA: TGTGCCAGCAGCTTCGACATGAACACCGGGGAGCTGTTTTTT. The chain is built from TRBV13 and TRBJ2-2; D is undetermined. The length of the CDR3 is 14 residues. Germline V gene sequence: CDR1 PRHDT, CDR2 FYEKMQ (reference sequence). V dropped 3 bases and J dropped 1 base, with 6 bases sitting between them.

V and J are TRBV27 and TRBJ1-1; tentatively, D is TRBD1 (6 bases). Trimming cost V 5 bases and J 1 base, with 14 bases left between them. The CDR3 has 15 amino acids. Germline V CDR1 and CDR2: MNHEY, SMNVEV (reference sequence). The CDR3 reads CASSITGYWNTEAFF. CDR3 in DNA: TGTGCCAGCAGTATCACAGGGTATTGGAACACTGAAGCTTTCTTT.

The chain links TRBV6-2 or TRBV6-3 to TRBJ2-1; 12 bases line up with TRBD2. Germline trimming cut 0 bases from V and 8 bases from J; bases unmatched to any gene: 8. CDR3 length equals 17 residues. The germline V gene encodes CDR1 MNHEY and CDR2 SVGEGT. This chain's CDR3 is CASSYSMTSGRRDEQFF. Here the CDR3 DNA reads TGTGCCAGCAGTTACTCGATGACTAGCGGGAGAAGGGATGAGCAGTTCTTC.

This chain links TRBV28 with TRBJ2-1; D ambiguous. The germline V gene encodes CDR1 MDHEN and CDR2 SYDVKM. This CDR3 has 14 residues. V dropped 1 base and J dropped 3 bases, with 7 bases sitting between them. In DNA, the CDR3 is TGTGCCAGCAGTTTATTGGGCAACTACAATGAGCAGTTCTTC. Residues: CASSLLGNYNEQFF.

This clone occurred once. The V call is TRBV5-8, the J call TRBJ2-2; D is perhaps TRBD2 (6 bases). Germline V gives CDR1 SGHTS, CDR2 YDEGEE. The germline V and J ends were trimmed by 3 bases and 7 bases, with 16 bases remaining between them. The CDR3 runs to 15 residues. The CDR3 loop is CASSSRGIGGGELFF. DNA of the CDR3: TGTGCCAGCAGCTCAAGAGGCATCGGGGGCGGGGAGCTGTTTTTT.

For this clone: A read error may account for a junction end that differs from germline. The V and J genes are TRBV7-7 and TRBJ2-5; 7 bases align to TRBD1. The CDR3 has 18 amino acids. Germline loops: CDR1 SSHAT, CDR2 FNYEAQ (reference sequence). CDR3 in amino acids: CASSLGKMTGPFQETQYF. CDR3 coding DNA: TGTGCTAGCAGCTTAGGAAAAATGACAGGGCCGTTCCAAGAGACCCAGTACTTC.

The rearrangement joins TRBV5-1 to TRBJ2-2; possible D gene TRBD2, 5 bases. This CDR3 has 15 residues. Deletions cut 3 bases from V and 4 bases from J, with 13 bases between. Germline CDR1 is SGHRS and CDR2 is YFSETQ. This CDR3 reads CASSSGLLGTGELFF. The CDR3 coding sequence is TGCGCCAGCAGCTCCGGACTTCTCGGCACCGGGGAGCTGTTTTTT.

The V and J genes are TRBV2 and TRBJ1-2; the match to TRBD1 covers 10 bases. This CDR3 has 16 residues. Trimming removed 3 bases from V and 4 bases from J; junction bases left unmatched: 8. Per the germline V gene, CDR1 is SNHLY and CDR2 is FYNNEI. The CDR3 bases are TGTGCCAGCAGTGATGGGGGACAGGGGATTTTCTATGGCTACACCTTC. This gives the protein CASSDGGQGIFYGYTF.

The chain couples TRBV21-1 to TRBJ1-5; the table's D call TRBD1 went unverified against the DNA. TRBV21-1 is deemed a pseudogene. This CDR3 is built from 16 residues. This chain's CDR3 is CASGTGGSGGNQPQHF. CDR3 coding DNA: TGTGCCAGCGGGACAGGGGGGTCTGGGGGCAATCAGCCCCAGCATTTT.

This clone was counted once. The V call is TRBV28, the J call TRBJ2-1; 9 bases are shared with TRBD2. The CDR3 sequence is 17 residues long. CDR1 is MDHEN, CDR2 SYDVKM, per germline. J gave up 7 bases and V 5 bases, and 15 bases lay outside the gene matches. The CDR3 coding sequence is TGTGCCAGCAGTGTCCTTACTAGCGGGCATTTGGGGAATGAGCAGTTCTTC. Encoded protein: CASSVLTSGHLGNEQFF.

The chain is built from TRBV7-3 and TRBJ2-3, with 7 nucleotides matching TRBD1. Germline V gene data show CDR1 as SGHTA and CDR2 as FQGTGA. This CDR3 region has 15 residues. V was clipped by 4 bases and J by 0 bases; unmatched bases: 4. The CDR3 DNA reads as TGTGCCAGCAGCTGGACAGGCTCTAGCACAGATACGCAGTATTTT. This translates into CASSWTGSSTDTQYF.

For the CDR3, the DNA is TGTGCCAGCAACAGGGCCTCTAGCGGCGCAGATGTAGATACGCAGTATTTT. Protein: CASNRASSGADVDTQYF. The chain recombines TRBV2 with TRBJ2-3; D perhaps matches TRBD2 (7 bases). V was trimmed by 7 bases and J by 5 bases, leaving 25 bases between them. The CDR3 spans 17 residues. Germline V gene data show CDR1 as SNHLY and CDR2 as FYNNEI.

CDR3 residues: CASRRQGYEQFF. The CDR3 DNA reads as TGTGCCAGCAGACGACAGGGATATGAGCAGTTCTTC. This chain uses TRBV6-5 with TRBJ2-1; TRBD1 aligns across 7 bases. The CDR3 spans 12 residues. Germline CDR1 MNHEY, CDR2 SVGAGI. V was pared by 6 bases and J by 8 bases, with 4 bases of the junction left unmatched.

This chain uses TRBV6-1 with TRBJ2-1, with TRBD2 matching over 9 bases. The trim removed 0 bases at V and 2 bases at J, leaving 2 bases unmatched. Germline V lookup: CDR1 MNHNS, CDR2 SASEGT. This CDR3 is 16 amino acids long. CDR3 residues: CASSEAASGTYNEQFF. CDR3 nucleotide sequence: TGTGCCAGCAGTGAAGCGGCTAGCGGGACCTACAATGAGCAGTTCTTC.

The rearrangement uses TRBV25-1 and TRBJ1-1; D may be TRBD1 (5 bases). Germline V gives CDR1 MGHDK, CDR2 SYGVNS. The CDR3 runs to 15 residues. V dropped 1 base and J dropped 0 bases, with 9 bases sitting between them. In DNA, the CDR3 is TGTGCCAGCAGTGAATCAGGGTTGCTGAACACTGAAGCTTTCTTT. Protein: CASSESGLLNTEAFF.

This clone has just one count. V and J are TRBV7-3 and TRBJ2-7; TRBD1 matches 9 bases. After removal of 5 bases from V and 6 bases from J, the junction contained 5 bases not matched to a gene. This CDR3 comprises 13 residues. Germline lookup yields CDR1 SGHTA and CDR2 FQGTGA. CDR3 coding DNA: TGTGCCAGCAGCATAGGGACAGGGAGCGAGCAGTACTTC. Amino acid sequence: CASSIGTGSEQYF. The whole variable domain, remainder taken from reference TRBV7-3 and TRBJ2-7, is GAGVSQTPSNKVTEKGKYVELRCDPISGHTALYWYRQSLGQGPEFLIYFQGTGAADDSGLPNDRFFAVRPEGSVSTLKIQRTERGDSAVYLCASSIGTGSEQYFGPGTRLTVT.

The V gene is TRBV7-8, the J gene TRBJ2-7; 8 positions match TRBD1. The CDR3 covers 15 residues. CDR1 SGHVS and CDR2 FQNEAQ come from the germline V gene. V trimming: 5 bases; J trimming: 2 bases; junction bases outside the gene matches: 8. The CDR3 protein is CASSPDRVGTYEQYF. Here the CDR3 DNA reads TGTGCCAGCAGCCCGGACAGGGTGGGGACCTACGAGCAGTACTTC.

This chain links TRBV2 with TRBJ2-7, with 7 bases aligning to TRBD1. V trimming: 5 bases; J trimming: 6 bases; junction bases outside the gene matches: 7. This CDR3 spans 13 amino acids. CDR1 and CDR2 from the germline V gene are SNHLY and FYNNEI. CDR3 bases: TGTGCCAGCAGTTACAGGGGCAGCGGCGAGCAGTACTTC. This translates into CASSYRGSGEQYF.

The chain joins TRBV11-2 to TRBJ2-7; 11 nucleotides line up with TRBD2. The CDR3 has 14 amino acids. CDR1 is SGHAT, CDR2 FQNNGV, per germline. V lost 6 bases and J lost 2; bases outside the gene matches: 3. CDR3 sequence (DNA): TGTGCCAGCAGACATAGCGGGAGGGCCTACGAGCAGTACTTC. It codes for CASRHSGRAYEQYF.

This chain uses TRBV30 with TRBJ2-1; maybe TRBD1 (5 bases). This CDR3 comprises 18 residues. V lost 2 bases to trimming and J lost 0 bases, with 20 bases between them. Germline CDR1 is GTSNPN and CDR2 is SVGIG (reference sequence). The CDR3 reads CAWSTIKGALGSYNEQFF. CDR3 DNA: TGTGCCTGGAGTACAATCAAAGGGGCTCTCGGCTCCTACAATGAGCAGTTCTTC.

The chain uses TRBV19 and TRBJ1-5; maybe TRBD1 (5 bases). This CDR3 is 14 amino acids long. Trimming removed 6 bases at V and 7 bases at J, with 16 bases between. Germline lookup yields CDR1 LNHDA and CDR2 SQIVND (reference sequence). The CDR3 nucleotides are TGTGCCAGTAGCGGCGGACCTAGACAGCAGCCCCAGCATTTT. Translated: CASSGGPRQQPQHF.

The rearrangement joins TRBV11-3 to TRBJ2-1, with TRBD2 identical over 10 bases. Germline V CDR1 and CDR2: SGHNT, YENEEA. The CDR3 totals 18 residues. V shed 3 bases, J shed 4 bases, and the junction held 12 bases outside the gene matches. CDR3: CASSLASSVLAGYNEQFF. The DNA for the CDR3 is TGTGCCAGCAGCTTGGCGTCCTCCGTACTAGCGGGGTACAATGAGCAGTTCTTC.

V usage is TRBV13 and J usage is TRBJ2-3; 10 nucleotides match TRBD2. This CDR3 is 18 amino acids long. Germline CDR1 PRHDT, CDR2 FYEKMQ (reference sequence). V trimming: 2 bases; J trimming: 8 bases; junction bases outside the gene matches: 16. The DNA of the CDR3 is TGTGCCAGCAGCTTACCAGCGGGAGGGCCTACGGGGCAGGCTACGCAGTATTTT. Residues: CASSLPAGGPTGQATQYF.

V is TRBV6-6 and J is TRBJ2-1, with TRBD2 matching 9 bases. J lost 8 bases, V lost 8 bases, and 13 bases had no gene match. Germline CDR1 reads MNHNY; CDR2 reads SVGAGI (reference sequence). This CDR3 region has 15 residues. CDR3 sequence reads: CASLSLREGRDEQFF. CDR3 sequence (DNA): TGTGCCAGCCTATCCCTGCGGGAGGGCCGAGATGAGCAGTTCTTC.

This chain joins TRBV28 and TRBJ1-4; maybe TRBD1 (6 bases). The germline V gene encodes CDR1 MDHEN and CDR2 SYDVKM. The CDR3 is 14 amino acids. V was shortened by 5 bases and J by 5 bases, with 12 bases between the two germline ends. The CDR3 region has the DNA TGTGCCAGCAGTGTTCAGGGGACCAATGAAAAACTGTTTTTT. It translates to CASSVQGTNEKLFF.

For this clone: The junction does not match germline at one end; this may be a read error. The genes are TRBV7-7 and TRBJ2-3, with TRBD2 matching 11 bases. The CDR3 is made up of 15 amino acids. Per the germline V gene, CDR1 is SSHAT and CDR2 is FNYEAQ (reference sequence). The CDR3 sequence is CASSLAGGPTDTQYF. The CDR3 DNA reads TGTGCTAGCAGCTTAGCGGGAGGGCCTACAGATACGCAGTATTTT.

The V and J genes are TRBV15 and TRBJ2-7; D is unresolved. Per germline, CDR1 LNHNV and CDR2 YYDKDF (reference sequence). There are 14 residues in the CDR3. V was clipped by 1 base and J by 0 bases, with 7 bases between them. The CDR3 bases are TGTGCCACCAGCAGAGGTCCAGGCTCCTACGAGCAGTACTTC. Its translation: CATSRGPGSYEQYF.

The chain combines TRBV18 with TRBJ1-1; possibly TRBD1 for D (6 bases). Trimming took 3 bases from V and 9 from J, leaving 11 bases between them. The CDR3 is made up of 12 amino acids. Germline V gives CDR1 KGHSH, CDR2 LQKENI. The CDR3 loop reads CASSPTQGKAFF. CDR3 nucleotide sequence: TGTGCCAGCTCACCGACACAGGGAAAAGCTTTCTTT.